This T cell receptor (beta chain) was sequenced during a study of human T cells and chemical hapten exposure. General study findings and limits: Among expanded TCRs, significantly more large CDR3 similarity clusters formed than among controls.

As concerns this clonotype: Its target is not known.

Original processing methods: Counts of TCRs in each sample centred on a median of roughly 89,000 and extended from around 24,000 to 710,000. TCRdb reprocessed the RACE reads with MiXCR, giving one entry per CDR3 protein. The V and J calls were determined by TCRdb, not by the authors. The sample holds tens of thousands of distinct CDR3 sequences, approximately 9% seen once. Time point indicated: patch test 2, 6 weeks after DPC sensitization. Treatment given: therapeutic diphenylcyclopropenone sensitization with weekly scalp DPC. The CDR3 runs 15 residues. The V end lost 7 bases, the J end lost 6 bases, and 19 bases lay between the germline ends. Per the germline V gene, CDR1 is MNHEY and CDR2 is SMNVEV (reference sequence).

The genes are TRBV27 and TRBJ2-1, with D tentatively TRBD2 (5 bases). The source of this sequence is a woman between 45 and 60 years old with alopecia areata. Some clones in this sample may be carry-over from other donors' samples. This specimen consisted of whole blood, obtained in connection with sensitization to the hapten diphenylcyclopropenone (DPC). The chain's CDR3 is CASTKGTGFGNEQFF. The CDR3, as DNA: TGTGCCAGCACCAAGGGAACGGGGTTCGGCAATGAGCAGTTCTTC.